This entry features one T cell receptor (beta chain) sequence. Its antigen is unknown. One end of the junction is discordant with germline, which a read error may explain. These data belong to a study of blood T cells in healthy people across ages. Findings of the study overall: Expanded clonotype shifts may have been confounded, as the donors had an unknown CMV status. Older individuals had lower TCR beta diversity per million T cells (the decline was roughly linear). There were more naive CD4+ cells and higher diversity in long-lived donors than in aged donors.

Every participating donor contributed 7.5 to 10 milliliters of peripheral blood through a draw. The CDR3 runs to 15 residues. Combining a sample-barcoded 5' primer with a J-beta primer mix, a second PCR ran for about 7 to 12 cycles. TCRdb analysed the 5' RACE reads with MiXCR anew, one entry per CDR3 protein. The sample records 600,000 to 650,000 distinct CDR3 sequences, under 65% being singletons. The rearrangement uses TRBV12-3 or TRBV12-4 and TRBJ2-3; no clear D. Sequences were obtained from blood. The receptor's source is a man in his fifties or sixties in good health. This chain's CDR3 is CTSSPRWRSTDTQYF. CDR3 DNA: TGTACCAGCAGTCCAAGGTGGCGTAGCACAGATACGCAGTATTTT.